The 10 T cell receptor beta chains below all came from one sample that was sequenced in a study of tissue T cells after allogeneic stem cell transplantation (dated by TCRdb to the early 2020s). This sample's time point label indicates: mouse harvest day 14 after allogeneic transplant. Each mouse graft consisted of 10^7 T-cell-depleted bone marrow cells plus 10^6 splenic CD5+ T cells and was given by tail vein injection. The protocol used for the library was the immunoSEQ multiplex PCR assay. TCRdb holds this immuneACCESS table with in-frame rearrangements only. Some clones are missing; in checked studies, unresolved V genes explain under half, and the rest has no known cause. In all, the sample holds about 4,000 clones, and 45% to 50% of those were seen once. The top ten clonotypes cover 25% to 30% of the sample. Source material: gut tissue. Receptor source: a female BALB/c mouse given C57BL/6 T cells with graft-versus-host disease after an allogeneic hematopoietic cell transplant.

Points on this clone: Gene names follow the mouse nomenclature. Partial CDR3 DNA: TGTGCCAGCAGTGGGGGACAGGGGTTGACCGGGCAGCTCTAC. It codes for CASSGGQGLTGQLY. The full CDR3 sequence reads CASSGGQGLTGQLYF. The V call is TRBV13-1, the J call TRBJ2-2; 10 nucleotides align to TRBD1. The read stops 1 residue short of the end of the CDR3; the missing end is completed from the germline J gene. Looked up from germline, CDR1 is NSHNY and CDR2 is SYGAGN. V gave up 3 bases and J gave up 5 bases; unmatched junction bases: 4. This CDR3 spans 15 amino acids.

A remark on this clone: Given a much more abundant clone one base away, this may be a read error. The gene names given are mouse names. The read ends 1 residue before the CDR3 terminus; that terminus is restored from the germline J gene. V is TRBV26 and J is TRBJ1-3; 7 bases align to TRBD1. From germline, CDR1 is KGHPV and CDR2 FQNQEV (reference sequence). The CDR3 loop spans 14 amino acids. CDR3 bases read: TGTGCCAGCAGCCAGGGACAGTCTGGACATACGCTCTAT. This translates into CASSQGQSGHTLY. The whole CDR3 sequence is CASSQGQSGHTLYF. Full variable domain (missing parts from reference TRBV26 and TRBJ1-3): NSKVIQTPRYLVKGQGQKAKMRCIPEKGHPVVFWYQQNKNNEFKFLINFQNQEVLQQIDMTEKRFSAECPSNSPCSLEIQSSEAGDSALYLCASSQGQSGHTLYFGEGSRLIVV.

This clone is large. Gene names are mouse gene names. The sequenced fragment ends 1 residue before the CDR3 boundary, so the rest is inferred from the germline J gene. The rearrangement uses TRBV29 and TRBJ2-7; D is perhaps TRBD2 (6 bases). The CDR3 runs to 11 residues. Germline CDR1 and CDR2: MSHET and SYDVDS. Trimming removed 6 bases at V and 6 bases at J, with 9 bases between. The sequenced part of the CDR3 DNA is TGTGCTAGCAGGGGACTTTTTGAACAGTAC. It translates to CASRGLFEQY. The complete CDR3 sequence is CASRGLFEQYF.

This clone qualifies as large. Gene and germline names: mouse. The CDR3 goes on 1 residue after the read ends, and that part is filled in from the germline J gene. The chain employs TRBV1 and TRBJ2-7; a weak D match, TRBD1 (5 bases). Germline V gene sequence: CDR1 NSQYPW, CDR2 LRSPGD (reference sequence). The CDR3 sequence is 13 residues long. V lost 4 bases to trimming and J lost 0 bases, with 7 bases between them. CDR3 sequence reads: CTCSDRSSYEQYF. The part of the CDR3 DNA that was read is TGCACCTGCAGTGACAGGAGCTCCTATGAACAGTAC.

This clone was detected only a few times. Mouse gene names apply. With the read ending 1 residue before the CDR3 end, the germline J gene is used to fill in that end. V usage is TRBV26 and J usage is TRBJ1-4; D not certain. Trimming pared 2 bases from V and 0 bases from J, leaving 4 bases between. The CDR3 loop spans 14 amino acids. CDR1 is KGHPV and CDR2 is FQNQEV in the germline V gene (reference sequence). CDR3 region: CASSLQFSNERLFF. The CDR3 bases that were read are TGTGCCAGCAGTCTGCAATTTTCCAACGAAAGATTATTT. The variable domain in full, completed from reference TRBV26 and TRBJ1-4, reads NSKVIQTPRYLVKGQGQKAKMRCIPEKGHPVVFWYQQNKNNEFKFLINFQNQEVLQQIDMTEKRFSAECPSNSPCSLEIQSSEAGDSALYLCASSLQFSNERLFFGHGTKLSVL.

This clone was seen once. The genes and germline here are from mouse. CDR3 bases read: TGTGCAAGCAGCTCGGACTGGGGGAAAAACACCTTGTAC. This translates into CASSSDWGKNTLY. The complete CDR3 reads CASSSDWGKNTLYF. The V call is TRBV16, the J call TRBJ2-4; 10 bases are shared with TRBD2. The read comes to an end 1 residue before the CDR3 does, leaving the germline J gene to fill in the end. The CDR3 consists of 14 residues. Trimming cost V 4 bases and J 4 bases; bases outside gene matches: 2. The germline CDR1 and CDR2 sequences are SGHSA and FRNQAP.

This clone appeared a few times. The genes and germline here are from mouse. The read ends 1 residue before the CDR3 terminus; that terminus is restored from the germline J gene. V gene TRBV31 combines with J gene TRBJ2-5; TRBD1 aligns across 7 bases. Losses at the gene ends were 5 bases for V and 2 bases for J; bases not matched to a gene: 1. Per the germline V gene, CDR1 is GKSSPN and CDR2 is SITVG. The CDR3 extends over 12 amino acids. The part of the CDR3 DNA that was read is TGTGCCTGGTGGGACAGCCAAGACACCCAGTAC. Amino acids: CAWWDSQDTQY. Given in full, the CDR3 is CAWWDSQDTQYF.

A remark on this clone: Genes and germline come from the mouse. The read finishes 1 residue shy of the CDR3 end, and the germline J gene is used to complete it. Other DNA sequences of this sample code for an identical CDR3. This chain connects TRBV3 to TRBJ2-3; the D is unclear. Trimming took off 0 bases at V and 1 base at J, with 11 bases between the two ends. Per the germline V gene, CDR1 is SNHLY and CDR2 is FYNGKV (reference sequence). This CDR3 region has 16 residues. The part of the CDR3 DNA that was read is TGTGCCAGCAGCTTAGCGCCCCTAGGAGGTGCAGAAACGCTGTAT. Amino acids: CASSLAPLGGAETLY. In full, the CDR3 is CASSLAPLGGAETLYF. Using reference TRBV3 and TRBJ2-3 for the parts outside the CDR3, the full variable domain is GPKVLQIPSHQIIDMGQMVTLNCDPVSNHLYFYWYKQILGQQMEFLVNFYNGKVMEKSKLFKDQFSVERPDGSYFTLKIQPTALEDSAVYFCASSLAPLGGAETLYFGSGTRLTVL.

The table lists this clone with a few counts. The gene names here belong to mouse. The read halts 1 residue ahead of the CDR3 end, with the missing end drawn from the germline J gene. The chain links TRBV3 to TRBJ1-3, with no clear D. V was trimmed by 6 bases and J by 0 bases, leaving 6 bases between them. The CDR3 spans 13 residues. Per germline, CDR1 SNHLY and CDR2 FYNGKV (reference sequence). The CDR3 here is CASRTTSGNTLYF. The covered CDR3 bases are TGTGCCAGCAGGACAACTTCTGGAAATACGCTCTAT.

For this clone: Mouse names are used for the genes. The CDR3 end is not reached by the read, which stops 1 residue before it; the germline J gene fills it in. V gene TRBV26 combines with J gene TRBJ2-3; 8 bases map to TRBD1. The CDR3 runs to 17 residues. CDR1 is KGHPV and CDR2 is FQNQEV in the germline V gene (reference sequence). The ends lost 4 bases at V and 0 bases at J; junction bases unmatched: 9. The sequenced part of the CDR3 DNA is TGTGCCAGCAGTCCGATCAGGGGGCCCGGAAGTGCAGAAACGCTGTAT. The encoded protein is CASSPIRGPGSAETLY. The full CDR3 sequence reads CASSPIRGPGSAETLYF.